Sequencing of this TCR beta chain was carried out in a study of CD8+CD57+ T cells in acquired aplastic anemia. Study findings and constraints: The study found no significant CD8+ Simpson's diversity difference between patients and controls.

An expansion of CD8+CD57+ cells by flow cytometry had been shown in patients chosen for sequencing. The template used for profiling TCR beta VDJ and CDR3 was genomic DNA. MiXCR, run by TCRdb on the reads, gives a single entry per CDR3 protein. The sample shows 150,000 to 200,000 distinct CDR3 sequences, about 45% of them seen only once. About this clonotype itself: Antigen: not known.

The sequence came from a human donor with aplastic anemia. Sequencing was done on a sample of sorted CD4+, CD8+, or CD8+CD57+ T cells (not recorded which) from PBMCs.

CDR3 residues: CASKGEPGGGEAFF. The CDR3 DNA sequence: TGTGCCAGCAAAGGTGAACCGGGAGGGGGTGAAGCTTTCTTT. V and J are TRBV9 and TRBJ1-1; TRBD1 is a possible D gene (6 bases). CDR3 size: 14 residues. From germline, CDR1 is SGDLS and CDR2 YYNGEE. Trimming removed 6 bases at V and 7 bases at J, with 19 bases between.